Listed here is a single T cell receptor beta chain. The antigen is undetermined. TCRdb fed the reads into MiXCR, producing one record per CDR3 protein. This table has 400,000 or so distinct CDR3 sequences, around 18% appearing once. There are 15 residues in the CDR3. V was cut by 3 bases and J by 7 bases, with 16 bases left in between. CDR1 and CDR2 (germline): SGHTA, FQGNSA. This specimen belongs to a study of T cell repertoires in cytomegalovirus infection. Study overall: Matching HLA type, along with CMV infection, was indicated by public TCR beta signatures. Study-level findings and limits: Identification of carriers of CMV plus the relevant HLA was achieved through cumulative public TCR beta family frequency. The study found HLA-C-restricted CMV-specific TCR beta clonotypes dominating the ex vivo response.

J is TRBJ2-1 and V is TRBV7-2; no clear D. Sequenced input: PBMCs. The receptor's source is a human donor in good health (CMV status not recorded). Some clones in this sample may be carry-over from other donors' samples. CDR3 sequence: CASSLSPTMSNEQFF. CDR3 sequence (DNA): TGTGCCAGCAGCTTGAGCCCGACGATGTCAAATGAGCAGTTCTTC.